These 21 T cell receptor beta chains came from one sample sequenced in a study of naive and memory T cell subsets. Both TRBC1 and TRBC2 were covered by a beta constant-region primer of two equimolar oligonucleotides. TCRdb reprocessed the UMI-ligation and nested PCR reads with MiXCR, giving one entry per CDR3 protein. The profile shows roughly 91,000 distinct CDR3 sequences, roughly 14% of them singletons. Source material: central memory CD4+ T cells from blood. These receptors originate from a human donor in good health.

The V and J genes are TRBV20-1 and TRBJ2-1; 9 bases line up with TRBD2. Per germline, CDR1 DFQATT and CDR2 SNEGSKA (reference sequence). The J segment lost 5 bases and the V segment lost 0 bases, leaving 5 bases of the junction unmatched. CDR3 length equals 15 residues. This CDR3 reads CSARDWLAGNNEQFF. DNA for the CDR3: TGCAGTGCTAGAGATTGGCTAGCGGGAAACAATGAGCAGTTCTTC.

This chain links TRBV14 with TRBJ2-7, with D perhaps being TRBD1 or TRBD2 (5 bases each). The CDR3 has 14 amino acids. Germline lookup yields CDR1 SGHDN and CDR2 FVKESK. V lost 5 bases to trimming and J lost 4 bases, with 15 bases between them. DNA of the CDR3: TGTGCCAGCAGCTTGTACGGGGCGGCTTACGAGCAGTACTTC. Its protein product is CASSLYGAAYEQYF.

This clonotype showed up just a few times. The rearrangement joins TRBV5-1 to TRBJ2-3, with a weak D call TRBD2 (5 bases). The germline V gene has CDR1 SGHRS and CDR2 YFSETQ. CDR3 length: 14 residues. V was shortened by 2 bases and J by 1 base, with 8 bases between the two germline ends. The CDR3 sequence: CASSFRTGTDTQYF. CDR3 bases: TGCGCCAGCAGCTTCCGGACTGGCACAGATACGCAGTATTTT.

The chain is built from TRBV6-1 and TRBJ1-6; D unclear. Germline values: CDR1 MNHNS, CDR2 SASEGT. Trimming took off 6 bases at V and 8 bases at J, with 14 bases between the two ends. This CDR3 comprises 14 residues. This chain's CDR3 is CASSLRPRDSPLHF. The CDR3 DNA sequence: TGTGCCAGCAGCCTTCGACCGCGGGATTCACCCCTCCACTTT.

There are many counts of this clonotype. The CDR3 region is CSVESVSYEQYF. Here the CDR3 DNA reads TGCAGCGTTGAGTCGGTCAGCTACGAGCAGTACTTC. J is TRBJ2-7 and V is TRBV29-1; D gene unclear. V shed 3 bases and J shed 3 bases, with 9 bases lying between them. Germline assignment: CDR1 SQVTM and CDR2 ANQGSEA. This CDR3 is 12 amino acids long.

This clonotype occurred many times. V is TRBV5-1 and J is TRBJ2-6; TRBD1 matches at 7 bases. With V trimmed by 3 bases and J by 0 bases, 12 bases remained unmatched. CDR3 length: 19 residues. CDR1 is SGHRS, CDR2 YFSETQ, per germline. The CDR3 nucleotides are TGCGCCAGCAGCTCGAAGGGACAGCCCAATCTCTCTGGGGCCAACGTCCTGACTTTC. Translation: CASSSKGQPNLSGANVLTF.

The chain is built from TRBV10-3 and TRBJ2-6; no firm D call. V lost 2 bases, J lost 1 base, and 3 bases lay in between. The CDR3 loop spans 14 amino acids. The germline V gene encodes CDR1 ENHRY and CDR2 SYGVKD. Here the CDR3 reads CAISEGSGANVLTF. In DNA, the CDR3 is TGTGCCATCAGTGAGGGTTCTGGGGCCAACGTCCTGACTTTC.

This clonotype occurred many times. The V gene is TRBV6-5, the J gene TRBJ2-6; tentatively, D is TRBD1 (5 bases). Germline CDR1 and CDR2: MNHEY and SVGAGI. This CDR3 region has 17 residues. Between the trimmed V and J ends, which lost 5 bases and 0 bases, there was a span of 14 bases. The CDR3, as DNA: TGTGCCAGCAGTAGGGGATGGTTGACCTCTGGGGCCAACGTCCTGACTTTC. Its translation: CASSRGWLTSGANVLTF.

This clonotype was recorded at least ten times. V is TRBV7-8 and J is TRBJ2-3; 12 bases line up with TRBD2. V was clipped by 5 bases and J by 2 bases; unmatched bases: 11. This CDR3 contains 18 residues. Germline CDR1 SGHVS, CDR2 FQNEAQ. The CDR3 reads CASSQRTSGTPFTDTQYF. CDR3 nucleotides: TGTGCCAGCAGCCAACGGACTAGCGGGACTCCGTTCACAGATACGCAGTATTTT.

With regard to this clonotype: This may come from a read error, since a much larger clone is one base off. The genes are TRBV19 and TRBJ2-3; the D gene is possibly TRBD2 (5 bases). Trimming removed 6 bases at V and 2 bases at J, with 12 bases between. From germline, CDR1 is LNHDA and CDR2 SQIVND (reference sequence). The CDR3 extends over 14 amino acids. CDR3 sequence: CASRAGGFTDTQYF. Written as DNA, the CDR3 is TGTGCCAGTAGAGCCGGCGGGTTCACAGATACGCAGTATTTT.

This sequence joins TRBV7-9 and TRBJ1-1; D not resolved. This CDR3 contains 15 residues. The germline gives CDR1 SEHNR, CDR2 FQNEAQ (reference sequence). Trimming removed 2 bases at V and 2 bases at J, with 12 bases between. CDR3 sequence (DNA): TGTGCCAGCAGCTTAAGGGCGGGCAGTAACACTGAAGCTTTCTTT. As protein: CASSLRAGSNTEAFF.

The chain joins TRBV28 to TRBJ2-7; D is unresolved. The V and J ends lost 3 bases and 9 bases respectively, with 12 bases between them. The germline V gene has CDR1 MDHEN and CDR2 SYDVKM. The CDR3 contains 12 residues. This CDR3 reads CASSFDPYGQYF. The CDR3 DNA is TGTGCCAGCAGTTTTGACCCATATGGGCAGTACTTC.

This clonotype has at least ten counts. The chain carries TRBV7-2 and TRBJ2-3; 9 bases align to TRBD2. J gave up 5 bases and V 5 bases, and 11 bases lay outside the gene matches. Germline V gene lookup returns CDR1 SGHTA and CDR2 FQGNSA. The CDR3 runs to 16 residues. The CDR3 nucleotides read TGTGCCAGCAGCCTGGTTGCGGGAGGGGTTGGAGATACGCAGTATTTT. Translating gives CASSLVAGGVGDTQYF.

This clonotype was seen more than once but under ten times. The chain employs TRBV6-1 and TRBJ1-2, with a possible D match to TRBD1 (5 bases). This CDR3 is built from 13 residues. Germline V CDR1 and CDR2: MNHNS, SASEGT. Trimming removed 5 bases at V and 4 bases at J, with 11 bases between. The CDR3 loop is CASSRGTAYGYTF. For the CDR3, the DNA is TGTGCCAGCAGTCGGGGGACCGCCTATGGCTACACCTTC.

This clonotype has just a few counts. This chain connects TRBV28 to TRBJ1-5; D is unclear. The germline V gene encodes CDR1 MDHEN and CDR2 SYDVKM. CDR3 length: 15 amino acids. V lost 4 bases and J lost 1, with 11 bases in between. DNA for the CDR3: TGTGCCAGCAGTTCCCCAGTTTGGAGCAATCAGCCCCAGCATTTT. Its protein product is CASSSPVWSNQPQHF.

The CDR3 reads CASSQEGGGSPRNEQFF. DNA of the CDR3: TGCGCCAGCAGCCAAGAAGGGGGCGGGAGTCCGAGAAATGAGCAGTTCTTC. This sequence joins TRBV4-1 and TRBJ2-1; D assignment may be TRBD1 or TRBD2 (7 bases each). V lost 0 bases and J 7 bases, leaving 19 bases between the germline ends. CDR1 MGHRA and CDR2 YSYEKL come from the germline V gene. This CDR3 region has 17 residues.

V usage is TRBV5-1 and J usage is TRBJ2-5, with 8 bases matching TRBD2. CDR1 and CDR2 (germline): SGHRS, YFSETQ. This CDR3 region has 19 residues. The trim removed 1 base at V and 1 base at J, leaving 15 bases unmatched. In nucleotides, the CDR3 is TGCGCCAGCAGCTTGTACGGGTCGGTTGTGGCGGGAGGCCAAGAGACCCAGTACTTC. It codes for CASSLYGSVVAGGQETQYF.

This clonotype was seen more than once but under ten times. V gene TRBV11-2 combines with J gene TRBJ1-1; 8 bases are shared with TRBD1. CDR1 and CDR2 (germline): SGHAT, FQNNGV. CDR3 length equals 15 residues. Losses at the gene ends were 6 bases for V and 7 bases for J; bases not matched to a gene: 13. The CDR3 DNA sequence: TGTGCCAGCAGGCCGTACAGGGGGAATAATATTGAAGCTTTCTTT. This codes for CASRPYRGNNIEAFF.

Ten or more counts support this clonotype. This chain uses TRBV20-1 with TRBJ2-1; 13 bases are a match to TRBD2. From germline, CDR1 is DFQATT and CDR2 SNEGSKA (reference sequence). Unmatched junction bases numbered 8, after V lost 6 bases and J lost 9 bases. CDR3 length: 14 amino acids. The CDR3 sequence is CSALLAGGLFEQFF. The CDR3 nucleotides read TGCAGTGCCCTACTAGCGGGAGGGCTATTTGAGCAGTTCTTC.

The chain combines TRBV30 with TRBJ1-5; 8 bases align to TRBD1. This CDR3 region has 14 residues. V lost 6 bases, J lost 2 bases, and 6 bases stayed unmatched. The V gene's germline CDR1 is GTSNPN and CDR2 SVGIG (reference sequence). CDR3 bases: TGTGCCTGCGGGACAGGACTGGGCAATCAGCCCCAGCATTTT. Amino acid sequence: CACGTGLGNQPQHF.

This clonotype was observed many times. V and J are TRBV10-2 and TRBJ1-2; no reliable D call. This CDR3 has 12 residues. V was trimmed by 3 bases and J by 2 bases, leaving 4 bases between them. Germline lookup yields CDR1 WSHSY and CDR2 SAAADI. CDR3 bases: TGCGCCAGCAGTGAACAGAACTATGGCTACACCTTC. Its protein is CASSEQNYGYTF.